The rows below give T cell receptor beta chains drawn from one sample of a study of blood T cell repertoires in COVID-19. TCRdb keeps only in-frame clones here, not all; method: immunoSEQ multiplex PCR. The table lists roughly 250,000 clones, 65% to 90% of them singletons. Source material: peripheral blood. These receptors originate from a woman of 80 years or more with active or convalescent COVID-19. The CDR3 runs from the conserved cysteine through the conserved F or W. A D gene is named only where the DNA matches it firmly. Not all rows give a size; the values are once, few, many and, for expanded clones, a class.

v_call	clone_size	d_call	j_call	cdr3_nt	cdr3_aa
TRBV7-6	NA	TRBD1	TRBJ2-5	TGTGCCAGCAGCTTAGGGCGGGGACAGGGTAGGGAGACCCAGTACTTC	CASSLGRGQGRETQYF
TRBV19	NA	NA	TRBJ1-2	TGTGCCAGTAGTCCCCTGTCAGGGGTCTATGGCTACACCTTC	CASSPLSGVYGYTF
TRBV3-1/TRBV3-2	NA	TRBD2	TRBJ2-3	TGTGCCAGCAGCCAAGACCCTAGCGGGGGGAGCACAGATACGCAGTATTTT	CASSQDPSGGSTDTQYF
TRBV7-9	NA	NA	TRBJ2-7	TGTGCCAGCAGCTACGGCCGGAGCAGCTCCTACGAGCAGTACTTC	CASSYGRSSSYEQYF
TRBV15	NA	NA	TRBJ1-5	TGTGCCACCAGCCCGCGTGGTCAGCCCCAGCATTTT	CATSPRGQPQHF
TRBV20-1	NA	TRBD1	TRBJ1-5	TGCAGTGCTAGTGGGACAGGGGTAGGTCAGCCCCAGCATTTT	CSASGTGVGQPQHF
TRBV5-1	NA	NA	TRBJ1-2	TGCGCCAGCAGCCAGGGTCCTAACTATGGCTACACCTTC	CASSQGPNYGYTF
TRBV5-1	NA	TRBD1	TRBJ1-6	TGCGCCAGCAGCCCCGGGACAGGGGAATCACCCCTCCACTTT	CASSPGTGESPLHF
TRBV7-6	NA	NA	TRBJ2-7	TGTGCCAGCAGCTTATTGGGTAGCGTCATCTACGAGCAGTACTTC	CASSLLGSVIYEQYF
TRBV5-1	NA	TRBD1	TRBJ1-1	TGCGCCAGCAGCCCCCGGGACAGGTTGAGCACTGAAGCTTTCTTT	CASSPRDRLSTEAFF
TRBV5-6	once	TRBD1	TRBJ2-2	TGTGCCAGCAGCTTGTTTAAGGGGGCCGACACCGGGGAGCTGTTTTTT	CASSLFKGADTGELFF
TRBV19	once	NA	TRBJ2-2	TGTGCCAGTACCAACCTGGGGACTACCGGGGAGCTGTTTTTT	CASTNLGTTGELFF
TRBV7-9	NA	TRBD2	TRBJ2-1	TGTGCCAGCAGAGATAGGACTAGCGGGGGCGGCAACCAGTTCTTC	CASRDRTSGGGNQFF
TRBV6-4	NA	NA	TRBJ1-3	TGTGCCAGCAGTGAAAAACACGGAAACACCATATATTTT	CASSEKHGNTIYF
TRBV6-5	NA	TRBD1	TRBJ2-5	TGTGCCAGCAACGGACAGGGGTTGCAGACCCAGTACTTC	CASNGQGLQTQYF
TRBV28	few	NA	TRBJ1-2	TGTGCCAGCAGCCCGGACAGCTATGGCTACACCTTC	CASSPDSYGYTF